The text below deals with one T cell receptor (beta chain). The sample belongs to a study of blood T cell repertoires in COVID-19. Study as a whole: There were acute and convalescent COVID-19 samples, and they came from the United States, Italy and Spain. PBMCs, B-cell-depleted T cells, or T cells were the source of the cDNA or gDNA that made up the material.

The CDR3 runs 13 residues. Trimming left V 2 bases short and J 4 bases short, with 6 bases between. Germline assignment: CDR1 MNHNS and CDR2 SASEGT. Authors' data handling: Reference gene primers were amplified, and this amplification served to estimate nucleated cell counts. The protocol was immunoSEQ multiplex PCR, while the TCRdb copy is restricted to in-frame clones and leaves out a portion. V, J and clone size were drawn from that table, and D and trimming were deduced from the DNA. This sample has roughly 70,000 clones, with about 93% found just once. The TCR was taken from a human donor in a cohort sampled during active COVID-19. This chain joins TRBV6-1 and TRBJ1-3; no clear D. The source material was peripheral blood. The CDR3: CASSETGGNTIYF. Written as DNA, the CDR3 is TGTGCCAGCAGTGAAACCGGGGGAAACACCATATATTTT.